These 5 T cell receptor beta chains originate from one sample sequenced in a study of T cell responses to AZD1222 COVID-19 vaccine. Here immunoSEQ multiplex PCR was the method, and the copy in TCRdb shows in-frame clones only, minus some. The table records 75,000 to 100,000 clones, 85% to 95% of them present only once. Here the sequenced sample was peripheral blood, taken on day 0 of AZD1222 vaccination. The receptors were gathered from an adult in good health.

V gene TRBV6-2 or TRBV6-3 combines with J gene TRBJ2-7; D is undetermined. This CDR3 comprises 12 residues. The V gene lost 5 bases and the J gene lost 4 bases, with 9 bases spanning the gap. Germline CDR1 is MNHEY and CDR2 is SVGEGT. CDR3 region: CASSGVNYEQYF. Here the CDR3 DNA reads TGTGCCAGCAGTGGGGTTAATTACGAGCAGTACTTC.

This chain connects TRBV18 to TRBJ2-3; D remains ambiguous. The ends were cut back, 3 bases at V and 2 bases at J, with 6 bases in the middle. CDR1 and CDR2 from the germline V gene are KGHSH and LQKENI. The CDR3 sequence is 13 residues long. The chain's CDR3 is CASSPRNTDTQYF. The CDR3 coding sequence is TGTGCCAGCTCACCGCGGAACACAGATACGCAGTATTTT.

CDR3: CAWRPSGGNEKLFF. The DNA of the CDR3 is TGTGCCTGGAGGCCCAGCGGGGGGAATGAAAAACTGTTTTTT. The chain is built from TRBV30 and TRBJ1-4, with D possibly TRBD1 on 5 matching bases. The length of the CDR3 is 14 residues. Germline lookup yields CDR1 GTSNPN and CDR2 SVGIG (reference sequence). V lost 3 bases to trimming and J lost 5 bases, with 13 bases between them.

CDR3 region: CASSPGQSSYNSPLHF. The CDR3 DNA reads TGTGCCAGCAGTCCCGGACAGAGCTCCTATAATTCACCCCTCCACTTT. The chain recombines TRBV27 with TRBJ1-6; tentative D call: TRBD1 (6 bases). This CDR3 spans 16 amino acids. Germline V gives CDR1 MNHEY, CDR2 SMNVEV (reference sequence). The ends were cut back, 5 bases at V and 0 bases at J, with 11 bases in the middle.

The chain recombines TRBV19 with TRBJ1-4; TRBD1 aligns across 8 bases. The CDR3 extends over 15 amino acids. Per germline, CDR1 LNHDA and CDR2 SQIVND (reference sequence). J was trimmed by 8 bases and V by 4 bases; bases with no gene match: 9. CDR3 nucleotides: TGTGCCAGTAGTACGACCAGGACAGGGACCGAAAAACTGTTTTTT. This sequence encodes CASSTTRTGTEKLFF.